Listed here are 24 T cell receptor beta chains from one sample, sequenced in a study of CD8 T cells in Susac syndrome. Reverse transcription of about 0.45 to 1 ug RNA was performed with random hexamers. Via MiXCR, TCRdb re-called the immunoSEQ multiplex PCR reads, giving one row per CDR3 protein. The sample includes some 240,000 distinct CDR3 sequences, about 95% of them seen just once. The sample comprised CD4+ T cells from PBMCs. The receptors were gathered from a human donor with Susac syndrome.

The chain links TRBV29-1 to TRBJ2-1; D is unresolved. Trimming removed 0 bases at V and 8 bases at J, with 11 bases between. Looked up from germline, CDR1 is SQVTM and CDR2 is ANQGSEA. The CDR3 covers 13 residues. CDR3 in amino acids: CSVEDPARDEQFF. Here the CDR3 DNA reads TGCAGCGTTGAAGATCCGGCTAGGGATGAGCAGTTCTTC.

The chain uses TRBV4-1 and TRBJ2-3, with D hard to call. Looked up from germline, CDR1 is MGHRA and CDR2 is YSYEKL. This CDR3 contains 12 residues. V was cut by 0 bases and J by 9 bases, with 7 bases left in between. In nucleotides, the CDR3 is TGCGCCAGCAGCCAAGATCTGTCAACGCAGTATTTT. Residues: CASSQDLSTQYF.

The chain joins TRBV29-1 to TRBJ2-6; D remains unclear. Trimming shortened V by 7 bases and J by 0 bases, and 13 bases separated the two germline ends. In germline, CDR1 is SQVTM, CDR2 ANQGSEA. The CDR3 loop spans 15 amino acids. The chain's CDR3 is CSGLVGPSGANVLTF. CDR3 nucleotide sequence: TGCAGCGGCCTGGTAGGGCCCTCTGGGGCCAACGTCCTGACTTTC.

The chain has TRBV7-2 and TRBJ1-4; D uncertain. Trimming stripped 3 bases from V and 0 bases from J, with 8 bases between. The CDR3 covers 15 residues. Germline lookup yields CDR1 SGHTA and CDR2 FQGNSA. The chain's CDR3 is CASSFGPATNEKLFF. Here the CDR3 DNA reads TGTGCCAGCAGCTTTGGACCGGCAACTAATGAAAAACTGTTTTTT.

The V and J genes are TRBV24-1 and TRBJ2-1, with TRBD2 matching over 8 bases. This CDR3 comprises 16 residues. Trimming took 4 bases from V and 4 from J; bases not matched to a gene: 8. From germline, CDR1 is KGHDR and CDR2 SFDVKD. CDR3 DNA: TGTGCCACCAGTGACTCCGTAGCGGGGCGATACAATGAGCAGTTCTTC. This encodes CATSDSVAGRYNEQFF.

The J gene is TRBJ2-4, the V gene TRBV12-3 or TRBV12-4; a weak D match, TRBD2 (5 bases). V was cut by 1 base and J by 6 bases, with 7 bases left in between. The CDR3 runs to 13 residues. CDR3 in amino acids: CASSLGGANIQYF. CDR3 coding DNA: TGTGCCAGCAGTTTAGGGGGAGCAAACATTCAGTACTTC.

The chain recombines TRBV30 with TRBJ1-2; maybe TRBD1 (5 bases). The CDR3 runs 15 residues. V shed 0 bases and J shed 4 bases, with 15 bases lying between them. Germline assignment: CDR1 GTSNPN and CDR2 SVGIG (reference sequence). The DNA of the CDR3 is TGTGCCTGGAGTGTAGGCGGGACTTTACTCTATGGCTACACCTTC. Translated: CAWSVGGTLLYGYTF.

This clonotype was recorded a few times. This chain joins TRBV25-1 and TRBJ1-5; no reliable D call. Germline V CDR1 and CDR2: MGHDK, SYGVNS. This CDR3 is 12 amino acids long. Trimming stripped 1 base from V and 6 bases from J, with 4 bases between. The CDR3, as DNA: TGTGCCAGCAGTGAATTGGGTCAGCCCCAGCATTTT. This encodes CASSELGQPQHF.

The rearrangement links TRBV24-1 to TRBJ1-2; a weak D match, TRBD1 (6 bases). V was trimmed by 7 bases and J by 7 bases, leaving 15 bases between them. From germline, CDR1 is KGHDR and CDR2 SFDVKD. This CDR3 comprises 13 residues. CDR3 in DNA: TGTGCCACCAGCCAAGACAGGTTCCGTGGCTACACCTTC. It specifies CATSQDRFRGYTF.

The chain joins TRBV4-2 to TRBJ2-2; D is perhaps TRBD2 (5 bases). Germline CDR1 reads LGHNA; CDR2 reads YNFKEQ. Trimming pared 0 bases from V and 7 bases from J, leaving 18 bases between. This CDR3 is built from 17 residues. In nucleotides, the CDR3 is TGTGCCAGCAGCCAAGATCTCCGGGGAGTAGTGGTCGGGGAGCTGTTTTTT. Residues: CASSQDLRGVVVGELFF.

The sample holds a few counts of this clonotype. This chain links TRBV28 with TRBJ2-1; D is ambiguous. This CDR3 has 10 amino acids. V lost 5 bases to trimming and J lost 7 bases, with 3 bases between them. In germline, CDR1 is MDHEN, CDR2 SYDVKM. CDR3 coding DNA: TGTGCCAGCAGTACGAATGAGCAGTTCTTC. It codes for CASSTNEQFF.

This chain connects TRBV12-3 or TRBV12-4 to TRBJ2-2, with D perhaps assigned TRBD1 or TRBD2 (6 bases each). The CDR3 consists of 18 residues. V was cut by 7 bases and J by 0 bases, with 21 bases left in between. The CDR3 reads CASTPRGGQTANTGELFF. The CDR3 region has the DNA TGTGCCAGCACCCCGCGGGGCGGACAGACCGCGAACACCGGGGAGCTGTTTTTT.

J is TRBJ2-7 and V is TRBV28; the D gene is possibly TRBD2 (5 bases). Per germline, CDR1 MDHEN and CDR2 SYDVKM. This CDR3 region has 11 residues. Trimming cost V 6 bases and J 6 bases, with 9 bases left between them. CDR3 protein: CASSLRVEQYF. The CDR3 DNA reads TGTGCCAGCAGCCTGCGGGTCGAGCAGTACTTC.

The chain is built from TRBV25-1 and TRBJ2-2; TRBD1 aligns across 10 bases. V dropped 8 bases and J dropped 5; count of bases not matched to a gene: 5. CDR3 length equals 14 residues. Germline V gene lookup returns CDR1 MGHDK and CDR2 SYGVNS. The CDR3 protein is CASDRGRDTGELFF. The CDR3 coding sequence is TGTGCCAGCGACAGGGGGCGGGATACCGGGGAGCTGTTTTTT.

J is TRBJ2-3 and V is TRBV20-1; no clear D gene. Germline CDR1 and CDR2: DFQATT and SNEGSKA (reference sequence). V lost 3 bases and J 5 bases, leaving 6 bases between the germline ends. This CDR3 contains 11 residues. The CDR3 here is CSASEVDTQYF. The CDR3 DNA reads TGCAGTGCTAGTGAGGTAGATACGCAGTATTTT.

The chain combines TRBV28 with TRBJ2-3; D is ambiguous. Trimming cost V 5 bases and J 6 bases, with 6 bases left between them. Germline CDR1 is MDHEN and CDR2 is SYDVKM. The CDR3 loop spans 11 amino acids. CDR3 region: CASSPWDTQYF. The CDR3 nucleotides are TGTGCCAGCAGTCCCTGGGATACGCAGTATTTT.

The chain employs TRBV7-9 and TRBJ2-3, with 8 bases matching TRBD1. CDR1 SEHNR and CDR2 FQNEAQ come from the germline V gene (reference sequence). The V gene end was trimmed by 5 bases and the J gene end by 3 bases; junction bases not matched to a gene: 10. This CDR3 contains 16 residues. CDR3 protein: CASSLTRGQGTDTQYF. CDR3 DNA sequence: TGTGCCAGCAGCCTCACACGAGGACAGGGAACAGATACGCAGTATTTT.

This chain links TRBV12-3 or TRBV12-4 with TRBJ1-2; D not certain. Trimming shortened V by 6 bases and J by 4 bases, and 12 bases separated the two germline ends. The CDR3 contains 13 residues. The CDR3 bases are TGTGCCAGCAGCTCCTCGGACGGCTATGGCTACACCTTC. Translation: CASSSSDGYGYTF.

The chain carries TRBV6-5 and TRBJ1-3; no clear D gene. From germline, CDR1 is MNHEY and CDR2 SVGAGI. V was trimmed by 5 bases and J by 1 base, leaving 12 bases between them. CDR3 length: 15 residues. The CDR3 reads CASSGLGGSGNTIYF. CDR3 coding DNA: TGTGCCAGCAGTGGCCTGGGAGGGTCTGGAAACACCATATATTTT.

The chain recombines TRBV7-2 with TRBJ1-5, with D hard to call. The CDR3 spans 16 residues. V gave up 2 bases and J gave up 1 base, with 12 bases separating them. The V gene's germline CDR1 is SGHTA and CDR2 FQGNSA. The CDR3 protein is CASSLMGGNSNQPQHF. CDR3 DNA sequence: TGTGCCAGCAGCTTAATGGGTGGTAACAGCAATCAGCCCCAGCATTTT.

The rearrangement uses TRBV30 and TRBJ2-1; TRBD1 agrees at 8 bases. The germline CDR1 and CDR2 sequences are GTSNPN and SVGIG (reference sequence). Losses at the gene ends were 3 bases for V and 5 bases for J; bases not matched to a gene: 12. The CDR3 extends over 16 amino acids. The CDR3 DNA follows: TGTGCCTGGAGGGTCCCCGACAGGGGATTCCACAATGAGCAGTTCTTC. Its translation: CAWRVPDRGFHNEQFF.

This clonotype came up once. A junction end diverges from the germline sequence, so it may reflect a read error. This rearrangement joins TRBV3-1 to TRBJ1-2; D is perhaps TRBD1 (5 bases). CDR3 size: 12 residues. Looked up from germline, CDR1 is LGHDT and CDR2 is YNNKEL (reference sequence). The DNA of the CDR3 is TGTGCCAGCAGCCAAGGGGGGGACGGCGCGTCCTTC. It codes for CASSQGGDGASF.

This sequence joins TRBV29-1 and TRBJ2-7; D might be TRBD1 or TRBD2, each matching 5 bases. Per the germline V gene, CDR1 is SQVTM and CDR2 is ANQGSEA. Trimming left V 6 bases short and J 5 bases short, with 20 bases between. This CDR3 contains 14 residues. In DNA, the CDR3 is TGCAGCGTCACCTCGGGGCAGGGAACTGACGAGCAGTACTTC. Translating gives CSVTSGQGTDEQYF.

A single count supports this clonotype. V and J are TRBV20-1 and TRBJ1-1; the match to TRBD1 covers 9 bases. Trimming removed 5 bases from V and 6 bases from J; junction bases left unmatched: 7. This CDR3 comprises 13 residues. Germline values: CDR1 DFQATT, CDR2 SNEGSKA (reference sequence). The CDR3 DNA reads TGCAGTGCTGCCGGGACAGGGTGGTCTGAAGCTTTCTTT. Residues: CSAAGTGWSEAFF.